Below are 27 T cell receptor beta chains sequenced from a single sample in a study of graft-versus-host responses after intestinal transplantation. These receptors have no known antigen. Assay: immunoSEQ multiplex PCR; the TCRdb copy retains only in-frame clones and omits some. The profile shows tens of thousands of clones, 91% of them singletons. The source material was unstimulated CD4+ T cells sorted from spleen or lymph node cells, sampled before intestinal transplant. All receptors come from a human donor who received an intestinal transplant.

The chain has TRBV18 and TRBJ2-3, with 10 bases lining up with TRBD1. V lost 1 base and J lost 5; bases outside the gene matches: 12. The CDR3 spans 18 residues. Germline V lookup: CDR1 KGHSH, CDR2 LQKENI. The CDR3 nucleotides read TGTGCCAGCTCACCACTACCGAGACAGGGGGCGCTGGTAGATACGCAGTATTTT. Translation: CASSPLPRQGALVDTQYF. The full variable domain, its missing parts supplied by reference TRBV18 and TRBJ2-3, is NAGVMQNPRHLVRRRGQEARLRCSPMKGHSHVYWYRQLPEEGLKFMVYLQKENIIDESGMPKERFSAEFPKEGPSILRIQQVVRGDSAAYFCASSPLPRQGALVDTQYFGPGTRLTVL.

The CDR3 DNA reads TGTGCCAGCTCGAGAGGACAGGGGACCATCGCTGAAGCTTTCTTT. It yields the protein CASSRGQGTIAEAFF. The gene calls are TRBV18 and TRBJ1-1; 9 bases line up with TRBD1. This CDR3 has 15 residues. Per germline, CDR1 KGHSH and CDR2 LQKENI. The V gene end was trimmed by 6 bases and the J gene end by 6 bases; junction bases not matched to a gene: 11.

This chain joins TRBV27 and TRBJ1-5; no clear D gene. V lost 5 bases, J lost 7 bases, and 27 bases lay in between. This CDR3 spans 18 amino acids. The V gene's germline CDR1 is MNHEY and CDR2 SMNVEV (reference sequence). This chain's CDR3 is CASSPNPADIRKVQPQHF. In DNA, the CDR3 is TGTGCCAGCAGTCCCAATCCAGCCGACATTAGGAAGGTGCAGCCCCAGCATTTT.

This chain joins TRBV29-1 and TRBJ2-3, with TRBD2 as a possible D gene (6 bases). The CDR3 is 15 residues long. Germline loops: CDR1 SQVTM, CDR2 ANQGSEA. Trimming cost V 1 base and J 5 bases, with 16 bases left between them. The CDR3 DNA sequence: TGCAGCGTTGAAGGGGGACTGGAACTCTTAGATACGCAGTATTTT. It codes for CSVEGGLELLDTQYF.

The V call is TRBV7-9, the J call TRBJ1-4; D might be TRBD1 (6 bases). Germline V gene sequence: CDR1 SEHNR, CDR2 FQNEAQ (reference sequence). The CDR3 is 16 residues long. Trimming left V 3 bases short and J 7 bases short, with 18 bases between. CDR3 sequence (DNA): TGTGCCAGCAGCTTCCTACAGGGCGGGAGTAGTGAAAAACTGTTTTTT. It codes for CASSFLQGGSSEKLFF.

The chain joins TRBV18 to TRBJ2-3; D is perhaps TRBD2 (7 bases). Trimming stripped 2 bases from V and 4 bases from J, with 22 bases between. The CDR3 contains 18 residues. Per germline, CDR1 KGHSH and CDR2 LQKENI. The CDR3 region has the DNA TGTGCCAGCTCACCAAGGCTCGCGGGGGCGGGTGTATCAGATACGCAGTATTTT. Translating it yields CASSPRLAGAGVSDTQYF. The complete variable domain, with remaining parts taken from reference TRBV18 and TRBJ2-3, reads NAGVMQNPRHLVRRRGQEARLRCSPMKGHSHVYWYRQLPEEGLKFMVYLQKENIIDESGMPKERFSAEFPKEGPSILRIQQVVRGDSAAYFCASSPRLAGAGVSDTQYFGPGTRLTVL.

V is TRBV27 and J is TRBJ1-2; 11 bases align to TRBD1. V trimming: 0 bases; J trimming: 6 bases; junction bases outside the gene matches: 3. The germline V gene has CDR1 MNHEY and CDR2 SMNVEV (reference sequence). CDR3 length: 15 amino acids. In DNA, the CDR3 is TGTGCCAGCAGTTTATCCGGGACAGGGGGACATGGCTACACCTTC. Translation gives CASSLSGTGGHGYTF.

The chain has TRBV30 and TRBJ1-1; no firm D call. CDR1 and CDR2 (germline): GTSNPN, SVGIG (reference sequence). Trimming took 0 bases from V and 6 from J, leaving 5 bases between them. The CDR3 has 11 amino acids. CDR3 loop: CAWSVRAEAFF. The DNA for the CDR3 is TGTGCCTGGAGTGTCCGGGCTGAAGCTTTCTTT. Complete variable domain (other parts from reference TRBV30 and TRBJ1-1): SQTIHQWPATLVQPVGSPLSLECTVEGTSNPNLYWYRQAAGRGLQLLFYSVGIGQISSEVPQNLSASRPQDRQFILSSKKLLLSDSGFYLCAWSVRAEAFFGQGTRLTVV.

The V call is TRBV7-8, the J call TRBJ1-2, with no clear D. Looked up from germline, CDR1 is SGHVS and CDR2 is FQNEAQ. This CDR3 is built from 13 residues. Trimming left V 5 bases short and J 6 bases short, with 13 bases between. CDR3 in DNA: TGTGCCAGCAGCCCAGGTCGGGATCATGGCTACACCTTC. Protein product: CASSPGRDHGYTF.

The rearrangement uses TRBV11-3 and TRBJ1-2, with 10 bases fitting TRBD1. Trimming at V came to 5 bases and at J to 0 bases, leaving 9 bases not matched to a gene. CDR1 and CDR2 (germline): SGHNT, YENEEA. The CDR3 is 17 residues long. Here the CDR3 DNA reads TGTGCCAGCAGCACCTCGGGACAGGGGAGGCCTAACTATGGCTACACCTTC. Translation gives CASSTSGQGRPNYGYTF.

CDR3 sequence: CATSIDRDSYNEQFF. In nucleotides, the CDR3 is TGTGCCACCAGCATTGACAGGGACTCCTACAATGAGCAGTTCTTC. This chain links TRBV15 with TRBJ2-1; 7 bases are a match to TRBD1. The CDR3 runs 15 residues. The trim removed 4 bases at V and 0 bases at J, leaving 3 bases unmatched. CDR1 LNHNV and CDR2 YYDKDF come from the germline V gene (reference sequence).

Written as DNA, the CDR3 is TGTGCCAGCAGCAAATACGGGACAGGGTCTGGGGCCAACGTCCTGACTTTC. Encoded protein: CASSKYGTGSGANVLTF. The gene calls are TRBV7-9 and TRBJ2-6; TRBD1 agrees at 9 bases. CDR1 is SEHNR and CDR2 is FQNEAQ in the germline V gene (reference sequence). V lost 5 bases, J lost 1 base, and 6 bases stayed unmatched. This CDR3 comprises 17 residues.

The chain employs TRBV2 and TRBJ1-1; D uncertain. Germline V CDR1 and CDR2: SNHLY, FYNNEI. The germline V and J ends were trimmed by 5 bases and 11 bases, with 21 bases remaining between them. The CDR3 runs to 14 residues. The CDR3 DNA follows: TGTGCCAGCAGTTACACAGCGATGCAAGGAGGGGCTTTCTTT. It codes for CASSYTAMQGGAFF.

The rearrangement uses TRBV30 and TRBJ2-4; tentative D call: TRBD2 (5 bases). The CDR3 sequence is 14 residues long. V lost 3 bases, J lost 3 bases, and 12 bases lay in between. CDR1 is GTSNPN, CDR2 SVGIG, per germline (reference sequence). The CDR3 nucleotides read TGTGCCTGGAGATTTGAGGGAAACAAAAACATTCAGTACTTC. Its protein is CAWRFEGNKNIQYF. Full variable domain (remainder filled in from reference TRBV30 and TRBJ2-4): SQTIHQWPATLVQPVGSPLSLECTVEGTSNPNLYWYRQAAGRGLQLLFYSVGIGQISSEVPQNLSASRPQDRQFILSSKKLLLSDSGFYLCAWRFEGNKNIQYFGAGTRLSVL.

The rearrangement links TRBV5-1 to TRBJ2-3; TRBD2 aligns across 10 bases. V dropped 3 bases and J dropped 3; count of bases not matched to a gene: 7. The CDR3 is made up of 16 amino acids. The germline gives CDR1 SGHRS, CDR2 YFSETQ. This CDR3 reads CASSYVAGGSTDTQYF. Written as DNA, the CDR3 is TGCGCCAGCAGCTATGTAGCGGGGGGCTCAACAGATACGCAGTATTTT.

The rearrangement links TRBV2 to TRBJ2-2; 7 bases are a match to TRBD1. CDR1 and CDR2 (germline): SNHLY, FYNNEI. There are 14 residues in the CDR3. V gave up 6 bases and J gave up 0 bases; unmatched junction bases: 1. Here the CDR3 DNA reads TGTGCCAGCAGGGACAGGACGAACACCGGGGAGCTGTTTTTT. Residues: CASRDRTNTGELFF. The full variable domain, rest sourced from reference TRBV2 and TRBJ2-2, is EPEVTQTPSHQVTQMGQEVILRCVPISNHLYFYWYRQILGQKVEFLVSFYNNEISEKSEIFDDQFSVERPDGSNFTLKIRSTKLEDSAMYFCASRDRTNTGELFFGEGSRLTVL.

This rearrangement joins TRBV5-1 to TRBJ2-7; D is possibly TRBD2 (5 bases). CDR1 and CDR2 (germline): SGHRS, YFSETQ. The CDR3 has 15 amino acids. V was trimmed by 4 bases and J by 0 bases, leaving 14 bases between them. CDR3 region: CASSLPTGSSYEQYF. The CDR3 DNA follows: TGCGCCAGCAGCCTGCCTACGGGGAGCTCCTACGAGCAGTACTTC.

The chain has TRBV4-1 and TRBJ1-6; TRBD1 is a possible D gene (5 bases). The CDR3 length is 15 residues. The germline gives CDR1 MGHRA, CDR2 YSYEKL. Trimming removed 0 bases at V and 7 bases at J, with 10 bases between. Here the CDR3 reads CASSQEGRTNSPLHF. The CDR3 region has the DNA TGCGCCAGCAGCCAAGAGGGGCGGACGAATTCACCCCTCCACTTT.

The CDR3 DNA reads TGTGCCAGCAGCTTTGGTAGCGGGGGGGCCGGCGGGCGCACAGATACGCAGTATTTT. Its translation: CASSFGSGGAGGRTDTQYF. V gene TRBV7-2 combines with J gene TRBJ2-3; 11 positions match TRBD2. CDR3 size: 19 residues. Unmatched junction bases numbered 12, after V lost 3 bases and J lost 1 base. Germline V gene sequence: CDR1 SGHTA, CDR2 FQGNSA.

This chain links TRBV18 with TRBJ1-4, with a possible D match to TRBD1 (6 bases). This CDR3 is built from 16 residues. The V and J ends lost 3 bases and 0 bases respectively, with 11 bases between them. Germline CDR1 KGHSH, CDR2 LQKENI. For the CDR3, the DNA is TGTGCCAGCTCACCGGGGGCGCGGGCAACTAATGAAAAACTGTTTTTT. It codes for CASSPGARATNEKLFF.

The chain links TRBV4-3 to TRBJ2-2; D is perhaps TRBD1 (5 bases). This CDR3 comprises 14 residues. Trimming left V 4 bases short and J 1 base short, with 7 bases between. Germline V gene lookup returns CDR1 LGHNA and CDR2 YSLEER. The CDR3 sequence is CASSLTGNTGELFF. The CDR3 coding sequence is TGCGCCAGCAGCCTCACAGGGAACACCGGGGAGCTGTTTTTT.

The CDR3 DNA reads as TGTGCCAGTAGTTTGGTGTCAGTCAACGAGCAGTACTTC. It encodes CASSLVSVNEQYF. V gene TRBV19 combines with J gene TRBJ2-7; no clear D. The V end lost 5 bases, the J end lost 5 bases, and 13 bases lay between the germline ends. The CDR3 has 13 residues. Germline V gene lookup returns CDR1 LNHDA and CDR2 SQIVND (reference sequence).

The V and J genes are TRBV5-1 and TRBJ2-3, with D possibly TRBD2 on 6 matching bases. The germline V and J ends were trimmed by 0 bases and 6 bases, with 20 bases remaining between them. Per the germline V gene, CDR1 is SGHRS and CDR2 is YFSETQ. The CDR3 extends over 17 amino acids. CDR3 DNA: TGCGCCAGCAGCTTGGATGGGACTGCAAAGTGGGGTGATACGCAGTATTTT. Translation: CASSLDGTAKWGDTQYF.

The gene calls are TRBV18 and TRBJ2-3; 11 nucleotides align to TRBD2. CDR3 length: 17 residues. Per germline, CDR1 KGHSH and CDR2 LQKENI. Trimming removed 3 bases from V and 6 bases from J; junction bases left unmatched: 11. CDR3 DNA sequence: TGTGCCAGCTCACCTCGTGGTAGCGGGGGGGCCTTGGATACGCAGTATTTT. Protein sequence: CASSPRGSGGALDTQYF. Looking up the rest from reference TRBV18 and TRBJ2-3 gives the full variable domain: NAGVMQNPRHLVRRRGQEARLRCSPMKGHSHVYWYRQLPEEGLKFMVYLQKENIIDESGMPKERFSAEFPKEGPSILRIQQVVRGDSAAYFCASSPRGSGGALDTQYFGPGTRLTVL.

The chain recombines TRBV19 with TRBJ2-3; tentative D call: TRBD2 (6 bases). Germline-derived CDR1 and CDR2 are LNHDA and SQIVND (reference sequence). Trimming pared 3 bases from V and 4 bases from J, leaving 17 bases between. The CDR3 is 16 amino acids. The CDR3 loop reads CASSINTGRRADTQYF. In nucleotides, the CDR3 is TGTGCCAGTAGTATCAATACGGGCCGGAGGGCAGATACGCAGTATTTT.

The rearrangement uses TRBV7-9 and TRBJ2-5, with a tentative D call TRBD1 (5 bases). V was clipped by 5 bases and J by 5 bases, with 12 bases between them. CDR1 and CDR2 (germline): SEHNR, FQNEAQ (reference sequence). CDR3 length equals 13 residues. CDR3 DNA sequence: TGTGCCAGCAGCGCACAGGTCCGGGAGACCCAGTACTTC. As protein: CASSAQVRETQYF.

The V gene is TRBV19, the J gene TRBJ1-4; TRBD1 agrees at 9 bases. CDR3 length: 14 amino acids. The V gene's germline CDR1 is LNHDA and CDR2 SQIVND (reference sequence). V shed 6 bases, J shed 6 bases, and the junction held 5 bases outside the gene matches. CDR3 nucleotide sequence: TGTGCCAGTAGCTGGGACAGGGTCGATGAAAAACTGTTTTTT. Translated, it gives CASSWDRVDEKLFF. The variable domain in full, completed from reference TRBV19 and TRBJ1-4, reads DGGITQSPKYLFRKEGQNVTLSCEQNLNHDAMYWYRQDPGQGLRLIYYSQIVNDFQKGDIAEGYSVSREKKESFPLTVTSAQKNPTAFYLCASSWDRVDEKLFFGSGTQLSVL.